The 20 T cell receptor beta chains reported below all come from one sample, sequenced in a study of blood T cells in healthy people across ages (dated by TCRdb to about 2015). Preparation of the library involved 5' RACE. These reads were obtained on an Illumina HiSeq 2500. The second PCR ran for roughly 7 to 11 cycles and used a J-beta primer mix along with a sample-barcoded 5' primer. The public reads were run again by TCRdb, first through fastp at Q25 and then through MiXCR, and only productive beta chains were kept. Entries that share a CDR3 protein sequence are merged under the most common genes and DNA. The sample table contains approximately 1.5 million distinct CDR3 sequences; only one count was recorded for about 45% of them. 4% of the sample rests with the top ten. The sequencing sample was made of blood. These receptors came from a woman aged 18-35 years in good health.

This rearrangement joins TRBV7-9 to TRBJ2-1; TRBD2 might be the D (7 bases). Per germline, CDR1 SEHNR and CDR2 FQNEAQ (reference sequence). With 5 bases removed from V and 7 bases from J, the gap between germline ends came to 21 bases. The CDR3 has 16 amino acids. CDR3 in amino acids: CASSPLLGGLGNEQFF. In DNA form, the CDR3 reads TGTGCCAGCAGCCCCCTTCTGGGGGGGCTTGGGAATGAGCAGTTCTTC.

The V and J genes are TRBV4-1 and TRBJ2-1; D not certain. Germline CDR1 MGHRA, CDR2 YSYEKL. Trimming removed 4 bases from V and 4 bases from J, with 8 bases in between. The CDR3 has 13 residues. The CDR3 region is CASSRPGYNEQFF. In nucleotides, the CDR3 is TGCGCCAGCAGCCGTCCTGGGTACAATGAGCAGTTCTTC.

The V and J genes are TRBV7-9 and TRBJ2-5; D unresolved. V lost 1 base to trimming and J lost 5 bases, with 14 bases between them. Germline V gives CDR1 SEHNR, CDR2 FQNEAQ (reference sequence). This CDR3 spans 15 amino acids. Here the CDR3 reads CASSLGSSVRETQYF. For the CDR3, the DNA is TGTGCCAGCAGCTTAGGATCCTCGGTTAGGGAGACCCAGTACTTC.

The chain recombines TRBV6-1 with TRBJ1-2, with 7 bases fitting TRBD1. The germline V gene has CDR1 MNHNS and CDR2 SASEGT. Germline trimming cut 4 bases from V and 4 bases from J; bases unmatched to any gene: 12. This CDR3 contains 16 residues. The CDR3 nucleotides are TGTGCCAGCAGTGCTACCACGGGACAGATAATCTATGGCTACACCTTC. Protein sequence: CASSATTGQIIYGYTF.

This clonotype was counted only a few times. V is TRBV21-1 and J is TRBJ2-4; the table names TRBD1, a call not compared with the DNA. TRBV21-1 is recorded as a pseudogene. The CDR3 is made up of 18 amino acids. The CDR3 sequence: CASSKAVTGAGAKNIQYF. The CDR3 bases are TGTGCCAGCAGCAAAGCAGTGACAGGGGCGGGAGCCAAAAACATTCAGTACTTC.

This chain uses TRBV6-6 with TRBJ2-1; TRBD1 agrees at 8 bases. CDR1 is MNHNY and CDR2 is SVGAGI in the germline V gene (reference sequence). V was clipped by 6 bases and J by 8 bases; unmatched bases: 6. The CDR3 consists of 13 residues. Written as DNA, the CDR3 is TGTGCCAGCAGCTCAGGACAGGGCGATGAGCAGTTCTTC. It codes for CASSSGQGDEQFF.

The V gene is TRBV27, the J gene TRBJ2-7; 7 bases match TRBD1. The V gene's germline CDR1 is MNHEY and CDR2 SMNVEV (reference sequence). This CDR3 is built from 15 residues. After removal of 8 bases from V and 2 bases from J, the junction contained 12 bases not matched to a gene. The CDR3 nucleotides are TGTGCCAGCCGCCCTTCCGGGACAGCAGCCTACGAGCAGTACTTC. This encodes CASRPSGTAAYEQYF.

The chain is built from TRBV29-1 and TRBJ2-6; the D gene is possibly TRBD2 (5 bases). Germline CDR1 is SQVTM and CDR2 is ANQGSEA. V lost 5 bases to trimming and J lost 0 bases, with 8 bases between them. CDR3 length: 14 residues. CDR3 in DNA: TGCAGCGTTAAGGGAGCCTCTGGGGCCAACGTCCTGACTTTC. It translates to CSVKGASGANVLTF.

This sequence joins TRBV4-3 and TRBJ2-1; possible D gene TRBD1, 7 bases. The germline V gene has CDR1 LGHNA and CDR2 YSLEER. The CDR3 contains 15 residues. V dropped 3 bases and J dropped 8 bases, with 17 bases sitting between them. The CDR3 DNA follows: TGCGCCAGCAGCCACGGCCAGGGGGGAGTCGATGAGCAGTTCTTC. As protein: CASSHGQGGVDEQFF.

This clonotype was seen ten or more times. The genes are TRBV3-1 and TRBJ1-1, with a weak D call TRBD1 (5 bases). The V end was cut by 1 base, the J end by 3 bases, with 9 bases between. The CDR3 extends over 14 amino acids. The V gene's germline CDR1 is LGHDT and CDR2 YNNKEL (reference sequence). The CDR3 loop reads CASSQAGKYTEAFF. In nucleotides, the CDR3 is TGTGCCAGCAGCCAAGCAGGGAAATACACTGAAGCTTTCTTT.

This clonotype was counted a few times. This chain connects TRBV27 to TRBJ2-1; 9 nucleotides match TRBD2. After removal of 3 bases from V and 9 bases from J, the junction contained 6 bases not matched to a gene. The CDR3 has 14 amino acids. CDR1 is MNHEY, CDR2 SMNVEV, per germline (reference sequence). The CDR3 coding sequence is TGTGCCAGCAGTTTCAACGCGGGAGGGGCTGAGCAGTTCTTC. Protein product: CASSFNAGGAEQFF.

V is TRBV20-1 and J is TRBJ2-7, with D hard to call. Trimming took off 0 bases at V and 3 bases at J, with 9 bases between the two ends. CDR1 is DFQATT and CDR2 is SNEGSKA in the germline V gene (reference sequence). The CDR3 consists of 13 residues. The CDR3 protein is CSARDARGYEQYF. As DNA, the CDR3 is TGCAGTGCTAGAGATGCTCGCGGCTACGAGCAGTACTTC.

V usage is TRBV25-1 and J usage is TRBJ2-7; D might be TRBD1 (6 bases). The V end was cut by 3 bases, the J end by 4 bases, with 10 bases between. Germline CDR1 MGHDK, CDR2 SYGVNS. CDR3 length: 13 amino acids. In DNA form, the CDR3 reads TGTGCCAGCAGTGACGTCGGACAGTACGAGCAGTACTTC. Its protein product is CASSDVGQYEQYF.

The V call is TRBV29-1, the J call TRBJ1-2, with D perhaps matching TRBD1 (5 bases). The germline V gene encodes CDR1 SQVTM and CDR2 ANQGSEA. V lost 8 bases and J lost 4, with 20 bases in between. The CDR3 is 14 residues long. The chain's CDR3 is CSILPSGRPYGYTF. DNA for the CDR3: TGCAGCATCTTACCCTCGGGACGGCCCTATGGCTACACCTTC.

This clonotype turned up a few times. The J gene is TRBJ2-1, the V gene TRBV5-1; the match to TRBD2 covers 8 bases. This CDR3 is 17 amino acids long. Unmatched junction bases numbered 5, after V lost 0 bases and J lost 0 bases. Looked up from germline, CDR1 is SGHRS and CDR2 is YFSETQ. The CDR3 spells CASSLEPSGGSYNEQFF. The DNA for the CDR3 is TGCGCCAGCAGCTTGGAACCCAGCGGGGGCTCCTACAATGAGCAGTTCTTC.

The DNA for the CDR3 is TGTGCCAGCAGCGAGATCCTAGGGGCCTACGAGCAGTACTTC. Translating gives CASSEILGAYEQYF. This sequence joins TRBV7-2 and TRBJ2-5; D perhaps matches TRBD1 (5 bases). The J call may be faulty, since TRBJ2-7 better matches the DNA end. CDR3 length equals 14 residues. In germline, CDR1 is SGHTA, CDR2 FQGNSA.

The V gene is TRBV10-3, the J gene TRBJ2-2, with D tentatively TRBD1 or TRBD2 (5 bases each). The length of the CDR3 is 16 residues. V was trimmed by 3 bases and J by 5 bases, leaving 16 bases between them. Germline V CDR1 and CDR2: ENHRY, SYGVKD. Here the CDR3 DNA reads TGTGCCATCAGTGACCCCGGGACGGGAAAGACCGGGGAGCTGTTTTTT. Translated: CAISDPGTGKTGELFF.

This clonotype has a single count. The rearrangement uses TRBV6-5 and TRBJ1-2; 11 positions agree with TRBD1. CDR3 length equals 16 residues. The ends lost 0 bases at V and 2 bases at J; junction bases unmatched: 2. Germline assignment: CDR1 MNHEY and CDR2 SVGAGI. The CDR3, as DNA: TGTGCCAGCAGTTACTCCGGGACAGGGGGAAACTATGGCTACACCTTC. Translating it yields CASSYSGTGGNYGYTF.

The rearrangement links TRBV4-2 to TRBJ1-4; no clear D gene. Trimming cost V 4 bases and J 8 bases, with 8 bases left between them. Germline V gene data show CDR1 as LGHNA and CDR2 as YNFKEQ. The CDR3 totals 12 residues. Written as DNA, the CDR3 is TGTGCCAGCAGCCCGCAGAAAGAAAAACTGTTTTTT. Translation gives CASSPQKEKLFF.

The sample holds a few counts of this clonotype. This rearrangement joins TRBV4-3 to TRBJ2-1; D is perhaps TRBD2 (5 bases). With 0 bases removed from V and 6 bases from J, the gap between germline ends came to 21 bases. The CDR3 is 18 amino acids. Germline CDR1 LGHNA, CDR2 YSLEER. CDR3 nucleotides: TGCGCCAGCAGCCAAGATCGGTTCCCCCCGGGGTCTCTCAATGAGCAGTTCTTC. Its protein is CASSQDRFPPGSLNEQFF.